The TCR beta chain under discussion was sequenced for a study of neurological immune-mediated disorders. TCRdb reanalysed the 5' RACE reads using MiXCR and keeps one entry per CDR3 protein. Of tens of thousands of distinct CDR3 sequences listed, roughly 10% are singletons. The germline V gene has CDR1 SGHRS and CDR2 YFSETQ. J lost 4 bases, V lost 1 base, and 4 bases had no gene match. This CDR3 is built from 15 residues. This clonotype occurred many times. Described time point: longitudinal time-point 1 (baseline). The gene calls are TRBV5-1 and TRBJ2-5; 10 bases fit TRBD2. The sequenced sample consisted of PBMCs. This TCR was recovered from a male donor with HTLV-1-associated myelopathy (HAM/TSP). The CDR3 reads CASSLMTSGRETQYF. The CDR3 DNA reads as TGCGCCAGCAGCTTGATGACTAGCGGGCGAGAGACCCAGTACTTC.